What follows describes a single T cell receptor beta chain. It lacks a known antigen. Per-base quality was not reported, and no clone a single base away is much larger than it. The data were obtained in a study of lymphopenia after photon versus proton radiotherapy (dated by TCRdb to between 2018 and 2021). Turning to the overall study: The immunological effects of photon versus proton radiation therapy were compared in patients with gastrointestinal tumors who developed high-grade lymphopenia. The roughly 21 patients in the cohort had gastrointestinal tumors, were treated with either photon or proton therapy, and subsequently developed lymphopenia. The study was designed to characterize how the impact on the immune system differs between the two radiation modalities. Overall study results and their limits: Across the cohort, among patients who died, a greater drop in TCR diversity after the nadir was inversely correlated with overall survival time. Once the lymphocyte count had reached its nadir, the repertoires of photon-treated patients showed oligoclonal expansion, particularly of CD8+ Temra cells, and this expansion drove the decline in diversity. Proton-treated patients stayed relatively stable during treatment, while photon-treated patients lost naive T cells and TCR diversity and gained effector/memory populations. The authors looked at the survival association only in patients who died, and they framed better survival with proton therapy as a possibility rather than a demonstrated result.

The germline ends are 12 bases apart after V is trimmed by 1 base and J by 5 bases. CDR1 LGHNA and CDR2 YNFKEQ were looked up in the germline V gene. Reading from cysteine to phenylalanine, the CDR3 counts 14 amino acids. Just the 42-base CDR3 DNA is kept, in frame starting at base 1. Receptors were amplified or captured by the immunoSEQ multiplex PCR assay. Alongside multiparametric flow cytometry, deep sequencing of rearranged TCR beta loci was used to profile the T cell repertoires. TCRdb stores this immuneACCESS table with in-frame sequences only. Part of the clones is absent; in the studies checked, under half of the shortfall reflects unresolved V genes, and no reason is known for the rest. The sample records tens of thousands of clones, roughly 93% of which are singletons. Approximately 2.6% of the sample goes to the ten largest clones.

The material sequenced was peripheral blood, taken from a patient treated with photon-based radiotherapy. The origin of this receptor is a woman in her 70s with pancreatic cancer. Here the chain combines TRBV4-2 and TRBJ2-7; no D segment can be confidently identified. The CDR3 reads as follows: CASSQGGSDDEQYF. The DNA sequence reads TGTGCCAGCAGCCAAGGGGGAAGCGATGACGAGCAGTACTTC.